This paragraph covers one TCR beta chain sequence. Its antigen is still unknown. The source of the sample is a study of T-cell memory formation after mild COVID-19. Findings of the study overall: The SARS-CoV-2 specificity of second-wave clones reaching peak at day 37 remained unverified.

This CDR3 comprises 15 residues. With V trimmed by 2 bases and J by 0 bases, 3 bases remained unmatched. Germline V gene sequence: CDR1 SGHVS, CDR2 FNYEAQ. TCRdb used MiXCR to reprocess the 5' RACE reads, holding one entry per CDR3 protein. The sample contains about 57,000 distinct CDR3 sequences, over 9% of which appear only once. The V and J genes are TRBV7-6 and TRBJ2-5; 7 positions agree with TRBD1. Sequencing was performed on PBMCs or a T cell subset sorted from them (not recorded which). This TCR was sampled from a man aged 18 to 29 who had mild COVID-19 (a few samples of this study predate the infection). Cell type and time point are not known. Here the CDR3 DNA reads TGTGCCAGCAGCTTATTCCAGGGGGACCAAGAGACCCAGTACTTC. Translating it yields CASSLFQGDQETQYF. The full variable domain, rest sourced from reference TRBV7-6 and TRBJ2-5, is GAGVSQSPRYKVTKRGQDVALRCDPISGHVSLYWYRQALGQGPEFLTYFNYEAQQDKSGLPNDRFSAERPEGSISTLTIQRTEQRDSAMYRCASSLFQGDQETQYFGPGTRLLVL.